The source of this T cell receptor beta chain is a study of T cell responses to AZD1222 COVID-19 vaccine. Study observations and caveats: Repertoires were collected only later (after the peak T cell response had occurred). Clonal diversity was possibly underestimated, and white British individuals and females predominated among donors.

This clone was observed once. What it recognizes is unknown. Whether given at about 4 or about 12 weeks, second doses were pooled. The assay was immunoSEQ multiplex PCR, and TCRdb's table has in-frame clones only and misses some. The sample has approximately 110,000 clones, about 92% seen once. Trimming at V came to 6 bases and at J to 0 bases, leaving 8 bases not matched to a gene. Germline V gene sequence: CDR1 LNHDA, CDR2 SQIVND (reference sequence). CDR3 length: 16 residues. The sequenced sample was peripheral blood, obtained 28 days after the second AZD1222 dose. This TCR came from an adult who received the AZD1222 COVID-19 vaccine. The chain couples TRBV19 to TRBJ1-1; 9 nucleotides align to TRBD1. The CDR3 loop reads CASSPGQGTLNTEAFF. CDR3 sequence (DNA): TGTGCCAGTAGCCCGGGACAGGGAACCTTGAACACTGAAGCTTTCTTT.